This section outlines one T cell receptor beta chain sequence together with its context. Antigen unknown. The data were obtained in a study of a mutant IDH1 vaccine in newly diagnosed glioma. About the research overall: Vaccination followed radiotherapy alone by 4-6 weeks, or accompanied temozolomide cycles.

Noted time point: week 47, end of study. Each dose delivered 300 ug of mutant IDH1 20-mer peptide subcutaneously with imiquimod. Patients underwent eight vaccinations, which took place in weeks 1, 3, 5, 7, 11, 15, 19 and 23. Only in-frame clones appear in the TCRdb table, and some are missing; sequencing was by immunoSEQ multiplex PCR. The sample includes more than 35,000 clones, 75% of them seen just once. Germline V CDR1 and CDR2: SGHVS, FQNEAQ. Trimming left V 2 bases short and J 0 bases short, with 13 bases between. This CDR3 contains 17 residues. This material consisted of PBMCs, taken from a glioma patient whose treatment included an IDH1 peptide vaccine. V and J are TRBV7-8 and TRBJ2-2, with unresolved D. The receptor was derived from a middle-aged man with glioma. CDR3 loop: CASSLSSFIANTGELFF. CDR3 nucleotide sequence: TGTGCCAGCAGCTTAAGTTCCTTTATCGCGAACACCGGGGAGCTGTTTTTT.